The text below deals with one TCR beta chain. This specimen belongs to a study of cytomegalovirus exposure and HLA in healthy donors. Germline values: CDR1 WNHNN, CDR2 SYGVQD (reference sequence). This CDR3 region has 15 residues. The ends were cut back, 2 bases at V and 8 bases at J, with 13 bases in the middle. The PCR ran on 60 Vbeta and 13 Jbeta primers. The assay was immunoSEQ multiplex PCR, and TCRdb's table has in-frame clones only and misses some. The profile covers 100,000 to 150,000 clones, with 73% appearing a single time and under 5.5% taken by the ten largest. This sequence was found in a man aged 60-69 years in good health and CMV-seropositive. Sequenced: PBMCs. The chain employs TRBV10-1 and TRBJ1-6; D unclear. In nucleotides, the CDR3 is TGCGCCAGCAGTGAGACCCCTTCCACGGATTCACCCCTCCACTTT. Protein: CASSETPSTDSPLHF.